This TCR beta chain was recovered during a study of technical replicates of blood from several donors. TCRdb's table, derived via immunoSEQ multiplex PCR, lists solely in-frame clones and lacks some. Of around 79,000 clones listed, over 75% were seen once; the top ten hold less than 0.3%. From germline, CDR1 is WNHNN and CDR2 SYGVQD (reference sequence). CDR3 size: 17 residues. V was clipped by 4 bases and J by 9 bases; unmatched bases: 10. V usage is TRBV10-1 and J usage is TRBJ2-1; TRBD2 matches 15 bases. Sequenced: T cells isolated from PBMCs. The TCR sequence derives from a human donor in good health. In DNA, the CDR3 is TGCGCCAGCAGTGGAGGACTAGCGGGAGGGCGGCTCGCTGAGCAGTTCTTC. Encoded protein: CASSGGLAGGRLAEQFF.